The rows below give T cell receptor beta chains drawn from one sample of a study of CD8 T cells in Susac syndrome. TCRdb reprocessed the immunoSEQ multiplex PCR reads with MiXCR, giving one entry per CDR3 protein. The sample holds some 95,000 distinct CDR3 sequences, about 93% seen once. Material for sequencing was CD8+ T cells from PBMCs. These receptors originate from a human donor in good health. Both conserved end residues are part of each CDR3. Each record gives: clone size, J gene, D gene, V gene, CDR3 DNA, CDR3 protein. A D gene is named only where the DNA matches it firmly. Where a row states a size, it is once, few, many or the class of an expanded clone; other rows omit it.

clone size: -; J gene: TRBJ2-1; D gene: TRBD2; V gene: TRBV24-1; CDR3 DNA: TGTGCCACCAGTAAGAGCGGGGGGGGGAATGAGCAGTTCTTC; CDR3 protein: CATSKSGGGNEQFF
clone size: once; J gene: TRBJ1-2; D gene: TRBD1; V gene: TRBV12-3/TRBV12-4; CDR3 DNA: TGTGCCAGCAGTCCGGGACAGGTTGTCCCGAACCCTTATGGCTACACCTTC; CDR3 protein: CASSPGQVVPNPYGYTF
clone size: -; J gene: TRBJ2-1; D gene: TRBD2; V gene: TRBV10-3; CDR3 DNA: TGTGCCATCAGGCCGGGGGGAATCAACAATGAGCAGTTCTTC; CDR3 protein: CAIRPGGINNEQFF
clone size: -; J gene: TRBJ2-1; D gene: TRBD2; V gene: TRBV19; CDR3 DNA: TGTGCCAGTACCGTGGGAGGGTCGTACAATGAGCAGTTCTTC; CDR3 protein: CASTVGGSYNEQFF
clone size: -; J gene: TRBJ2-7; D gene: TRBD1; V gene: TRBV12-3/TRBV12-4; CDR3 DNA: TGTGCCAGCAGGCAGGGGGACGAGCAGTACTTC; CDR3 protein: CASRQGDEQYF
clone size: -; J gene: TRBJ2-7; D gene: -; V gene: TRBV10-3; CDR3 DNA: TGTGCCATCAGTGGATCGGACAGCTCCTACGAGCAGTACTTC; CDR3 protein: CAISGSDSSYEQYF
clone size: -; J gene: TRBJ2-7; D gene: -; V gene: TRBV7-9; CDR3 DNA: TGTGCCAGCAGCATCGACACCTACGAGCAGTACTTC; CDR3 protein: CASSIDTYEQYF
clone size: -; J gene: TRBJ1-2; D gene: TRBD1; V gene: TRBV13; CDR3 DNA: TGTGCCAGCAGTCCCGCCGGGACAGGGGGCGTCTATGGCTACACCTTC; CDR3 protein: CASSPAGTGGVYGYTF
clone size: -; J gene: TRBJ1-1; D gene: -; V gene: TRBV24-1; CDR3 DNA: TGTGCCACCAGTGATTTTGGAGGGCAGGGAAAAGCTTTCTTT; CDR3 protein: CATSDFGGQGKAFF
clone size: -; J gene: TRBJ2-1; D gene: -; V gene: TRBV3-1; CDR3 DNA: TGTGCCAGCAGCCAGAGAGGGGGGGAGAATGAGCAGTTCTTC; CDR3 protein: CASSQRGGENEQFF
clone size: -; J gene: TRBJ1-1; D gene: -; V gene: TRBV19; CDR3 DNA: TGTGCCAGTAGTATGGGTACAACAGGGAGCGCTGAAGCTTTCTTT; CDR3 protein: CASSMGTTGSAEAFF